This is a list of T cell receptor beta chains from one sample in a study of blood T cell repertoires in COVID-19. Assay: immunoSEQ multiplex PCR; the TCRdb copy retains only in-frame clones and omits some. Of about 180,000 clones listed, around 86% were seen once; the top ten hold over 7.5%. Sequencing used PBMCs or T cells enriched from blood (not recorded which). Source of these receptors: a woman aged 25-40 years who had recovered from COVID-19. Each CDR3 is given with its conserved first and last residue. The order of the fields is V gene, J gene, D gene, clone size, CDR3 protein, CDR3 DNA. D genes are given only for firm matches. Only part of the rows carry a size: once, few, many, or a class if the clone is expanded.

v_call: TRBV6-5
j_call: TRBJ1-2
d_call: .
clone_size: .
cdr3_aa: CASSSGAGYNTF
cdr3_nt: TGTGCCAGCAGTTCTGGGGCAGGCTATAACACCTTC

v_call: TRBV28
j_call: TRBJ1-4
d_call: TRBD1
clone_size: once
cdr3_aa: CASSFNRGEKLFF
cdr3_nt: TGTGCCAGCAGTTTTAACAGGGGCGAAAAACTGTTTTTT

v_call: TRBV5-1
j_call: TRBJ2-3
d_call: .
clone_size: .
cdr3_aa: CASSSNLYMDTQYF
cdr3_nt: TGCGCCAGCAGCTCCAATCTATATATGGATACGCAGTATTTT

v_call: TRBV27
j_call: TRBJ1-1
d_call: .
clone_size: .
cdr3_aa: CASSWGPNTEAFF
cdr3_nt: TGTGCCAGCAGTTGGGGGCCAAACACTGAAGCTTTCTTT

v_call: TRBV18
j_call: TRBJ2-2
d_call: TRBD2
clone_size: .
cdr3_aa: CASSRGLAGVTGTGELFF
cdr3_nt: TGTGCCAGCTCACGTGGACTAGCGGGAGTCACCGGAACCGGGGAGCTGTTTTTT

v_call: TRBV18
j_call: TRBJ2-7
d_call: TRBD2
clone_size: once
cdr3_aa: CASSEGTSGTYEQYF
cdr3_nt: TGTGCCAGCTCCGAAGGGACTAGCGGGACCTACGAGCAGTACTTC

v_call: TRBV19
j_call: TRBJ1-6
d_call: .
clone_size: once
cdr3_aa: CASKPVWTAGNSPLHF
cdr3_nt: TGTGCCAGTAAACCCGTTTGGACAGCCGGGAATTCACCCCTCCACTTT

v_call: TRBV5-1
j_call: TRBJ1-1
d_call: .
clone_size: once
cdr3_aa: CASSLETTSLAAFF
cdr3_nt: TGCGCCAGCAGCTTGGAGACGACCTCCCTAGCCGCTTTCTTT

v_call: TRBV7-9
j_call: TRBJ2-2
d_call: TRBD1
clone_size: .
cdr3_aa: CASSLGTGHTGELFF
cdr3_nt: TGTGCCAGCAGCTTAGGGACAGGGCACACCGGGGAGCTGTTTTTT

v_call: TRBV2
j_call: TRBJ1-2
d_call: .
clone_size: .
cdr3_aa: CASSGIQAYYGYTF
cdr3_nt: TGTGCCAGCAGTGGGATACAGGCTTACTATGGCTACACCTTC

v_call: TRBV4-2
j_call: TRBJ2-7
d_call: TRBD2
clone_size: .
cdr3_aa: CASSQDAGGSSYEQYF
cdr3_nt: TGTGCCAGCAGCCAAGATGCCGGCGGGAGCTCCTACGAGCAGTACTTC

v_call: TRBV6-4
j_call: TRBJ2-1
d_call: TRBD1
clone_size: many
cdr3_aa: CASSDTGGSYNEQFF
cdr3_nt: TGTGCCAGCAGTGACACAGGGGGCTCCTACAATGAGCAGTTCTTC

v_call: TRBV11-3
j_call: TRBJ1-1
d_call: .
clone_size: .
cdr3_aa: CASSSSMNTEAFF
cdr3_nt: TGTGCCAGCAGCTCTAGCATGAACACTGAAGCTTTCTTT

v_call: TRBV28
j_call: TRBJ2-1
d_call: .
clone_size: .
cdr3_aa: CATTERGEQYNEQFF
cdr3_nt: TGTGCCACTACGGAACGGGGAGAACAATACAATGAGCAGTTCTTC